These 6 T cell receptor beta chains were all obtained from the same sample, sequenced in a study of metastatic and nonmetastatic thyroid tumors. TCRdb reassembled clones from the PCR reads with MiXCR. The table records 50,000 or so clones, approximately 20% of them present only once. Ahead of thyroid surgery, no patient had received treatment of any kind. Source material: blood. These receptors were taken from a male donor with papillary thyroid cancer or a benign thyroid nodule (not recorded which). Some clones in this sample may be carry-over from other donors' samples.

CDR3 in DNA: TGTGCCAGCAGCCAAGATGGGACCTCTGGGGCCAACGTCCTGACTTTC. Its protein is CASSQDGTSGANVLTF. This chain joins TRBV4-2 and TRBJ2-6; TRBD1 or TRBD2 may be the D gene (5 bases each). CDR1 LGHNA and CDR2 YNFKEQ come from the germline V gene. There are 16 residues in the CDR3. V was trimmed by 0 bases and J by 0 bases, leaving 6 bases between them.

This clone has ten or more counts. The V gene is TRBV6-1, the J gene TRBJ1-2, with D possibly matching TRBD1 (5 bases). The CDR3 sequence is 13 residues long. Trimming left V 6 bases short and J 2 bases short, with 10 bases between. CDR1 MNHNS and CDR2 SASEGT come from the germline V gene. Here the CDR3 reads CASRKDMNYGYTF. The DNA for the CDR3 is TGTGCCAGCAGGAAGGACATGAACTATGGCTACACCTTC.

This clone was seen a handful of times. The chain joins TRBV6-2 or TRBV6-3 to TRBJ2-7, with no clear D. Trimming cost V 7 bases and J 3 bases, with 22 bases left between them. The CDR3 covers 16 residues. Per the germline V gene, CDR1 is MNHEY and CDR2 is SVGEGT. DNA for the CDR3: TGTGCCAGCATCCCGCCGGAGTACGGCGGCCACTACGAGCAGTACTTC. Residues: CASIPPEYGGHYEQYF.

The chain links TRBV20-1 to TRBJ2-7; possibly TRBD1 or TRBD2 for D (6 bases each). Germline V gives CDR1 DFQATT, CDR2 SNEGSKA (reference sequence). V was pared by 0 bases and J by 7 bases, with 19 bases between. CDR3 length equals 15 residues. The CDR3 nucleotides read TGCAGTGCTAGAGATCCGATTTCGGTAGGGGGGGAGCAGTACTTC. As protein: CSARDPISVGGEQYF.

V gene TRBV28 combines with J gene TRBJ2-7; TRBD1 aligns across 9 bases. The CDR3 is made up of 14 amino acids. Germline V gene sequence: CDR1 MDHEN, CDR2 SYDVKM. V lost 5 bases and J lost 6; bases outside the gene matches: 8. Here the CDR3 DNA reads TGTGCCAGCAGTATACAGGGGGCGCGTGGCGAGCAGTACTTC. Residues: CASSIQGARGEQYF.

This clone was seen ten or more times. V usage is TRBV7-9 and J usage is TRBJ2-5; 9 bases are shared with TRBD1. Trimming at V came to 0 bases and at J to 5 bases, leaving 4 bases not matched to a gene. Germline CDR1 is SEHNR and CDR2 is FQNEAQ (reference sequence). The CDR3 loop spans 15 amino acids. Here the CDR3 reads CASSLATGGVETQYF. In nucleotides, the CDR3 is TGTGCCAGCAGCTTAGCAACAGGGGGCGTCGAGACCCAGTACTTC. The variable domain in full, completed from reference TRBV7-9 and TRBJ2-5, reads DTGVSQNPRHKITKRGQNVTFRCDPISEHNRLYWYRQTLGQGPEFLTYFQNEAQLEKSRLLSDRFSAERPKGSFSTLEIQRTEQGDSAMYLCASSLATGGVETQYFGPGTRLLVL.